The following is a TCR beta chain sequence with its context. Germline loops: CDR1 SEHNR, CDR2 FQNEAQ (reference sequence). V lost 3 bases and J 4 bases, leaving 16 bases between the germline ends. The CDR3 is 15 amino acids. Which cohort a participant joined came from the clinical history participants gave. This entry is derived from a study of blood T cell repertoires in COVID-19. Study overall: From the United States, Italy and Spain came samples of acute and convalescent COVID-19. T cells, B-cell-depleted T cells, or PBMCs supplied cDNA or gDNA.

Original handling: Quantification of nucleated cells was approximated via reference gene primer amplification. Sequenced by immunoSEQ multiplex PCR; TCRdb stores in-frame clones only, minus some. V, J and clone size reflect that table, while D and trimming were determined from the DNA. In the table there are about 140,000 clones, 84% of which are singletons. The TCR sequence derives from a man aged 35 to 55 with acute COVID-19. The chain employs TRBV7-9 and TRBJ2-7; D might be TRBD1 (5 bases). The specimen sequenced was PBMCs or T cells enriched from blood (not recorded which). The CDR3 coding sequence is TGTGCCAGCAGCTTTCGGCAGGGTAATTTTTACGAGCAGTACTTC. Protein: CASSFRQGNFYEQYF.